The rows below give T cell receptor beta chains drawn from one sample of a study of beta chain features in type 1 diabetes. Generated by immunoSEQ multiplex PCR, the TCRdb table keeps only in-frame clones and is missing some. In the table there are hundreds of thousands of clones, about 14% of which are singletons. The sample comprised naive CD4+ T cells from blood. The receptors here all came from a man between 18 and 35 years old in good health. Each CDR3 is given with its conserved first and last residue. A D gene is named only where the DNA matches it firmly. Clone size is shown for a subset of rows, as once, few, many or a class of expanded clone.

- TRBJ2-5 TRBV9 few CASSVAGTWETQYF TGTGCCAGCAGCGTAGCGGGGACCTGGGAGACCCAGTACTTC
TRBD1 TRBJ1-2 TRBV7-2 - CASLQGALHGYTF TGTGCCAGCCTCCAGGGGGCCCTTCATGGCTACACCTTC
- TRBJ2-5 TRBV10-3 many CAIGTARLYF TGTGCCATTGGGACGGCAAGACTGTACTTC
- TRBJ1-4 TRBV4-3 few CASSQLRTDANEKLFF TGCGCCAGCAGCCAACTCCGGACGGACGCTAATGAAAAACTGTTTTTT
- TRBJ1-2 TRBV6-6 - CVASQGSFYGYTF TGTGTCGCCTCACAGGGATCGTTCTATGGCTACACCTTC
- TRBJ2-3 TRBV6-5 few CASSYSEELITDTQYF TGTGCCAGCAGTTACTCGGAAGAACTAATCACAGATACGCAGTATTTT
- TRBJ1-5 TRBV4-1 few CASSQGRSGQPQHF TGCGCCAGCAGCCAAGGTAGGAGCGGGCAGCCCCAGCATTTT
- TRBJ2-3 TRBV10-3 many CAISGSSGGTDTQYF TGTGCCATCAGTGGAAGCAGCGGAGGGACAGATACGCAGTATTTT
- TRBJ1-2 TRBV11-2 - CASSPRTVNYGYTF TGTGCCAGCAGCCCACGGACAGTTAACTATGGCTACACCTTC
- TRBJ2-2 TRBV28 few CASSLGVPGELFF TGTGCCAGCAGCCTCGGGGTGCCCGGGGAGCTGTTTTTT
- TRBJ2-6 TRBV29-1 few CSVPGPFSGANVLTF TGCAGCGTTCCGGGGCCCTTCTCTGGGGCCAACGTCCTGACTTTC
TRBD1 TRBJ2-2 TRBV10-3 - CAISTRPGQGAPPNTGELFF TGTGCCATCAGTACGCGACCGGGACAGGGCGCCCCTCCTAACACCGGGGAGCTGTTTTTT